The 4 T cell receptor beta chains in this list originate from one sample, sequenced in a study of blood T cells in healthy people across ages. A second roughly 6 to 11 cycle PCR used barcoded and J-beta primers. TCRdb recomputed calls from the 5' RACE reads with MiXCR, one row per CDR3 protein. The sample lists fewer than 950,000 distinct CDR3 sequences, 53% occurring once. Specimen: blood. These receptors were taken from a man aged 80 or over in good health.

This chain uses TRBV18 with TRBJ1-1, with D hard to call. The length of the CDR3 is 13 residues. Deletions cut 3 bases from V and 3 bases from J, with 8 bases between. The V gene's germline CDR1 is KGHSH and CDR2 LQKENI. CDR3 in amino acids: CASSPYRDTEAFF. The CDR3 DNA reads TGTGCCAGCTCACCCTACCGAGACACTGAAGCTTTCTTT.

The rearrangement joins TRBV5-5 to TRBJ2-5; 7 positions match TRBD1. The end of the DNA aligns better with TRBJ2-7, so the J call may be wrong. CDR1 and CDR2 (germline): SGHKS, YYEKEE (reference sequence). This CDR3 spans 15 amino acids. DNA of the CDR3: TGTGCCAGCAGCTTGGAGGGGGCAGGGGCTTACGAGCAGTACTTC. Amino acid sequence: CASSLEGAGAYEQYF.

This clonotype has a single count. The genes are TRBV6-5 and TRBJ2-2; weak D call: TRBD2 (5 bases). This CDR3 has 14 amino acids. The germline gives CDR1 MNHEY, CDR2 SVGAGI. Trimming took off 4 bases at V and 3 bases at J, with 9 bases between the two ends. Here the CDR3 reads CASSSSGYTGELFF. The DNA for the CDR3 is TGTGCCAGCAGTTCCAGCGGCTACACCGGGGAGCTGTTTTTT.

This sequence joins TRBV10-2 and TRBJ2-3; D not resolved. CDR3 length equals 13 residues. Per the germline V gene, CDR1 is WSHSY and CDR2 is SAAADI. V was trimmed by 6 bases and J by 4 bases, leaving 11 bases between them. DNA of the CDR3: TGCGCCAGCAGGATCTCCGGGTCAGATACGCAGTATTTT. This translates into CASRISGSDTQYF.